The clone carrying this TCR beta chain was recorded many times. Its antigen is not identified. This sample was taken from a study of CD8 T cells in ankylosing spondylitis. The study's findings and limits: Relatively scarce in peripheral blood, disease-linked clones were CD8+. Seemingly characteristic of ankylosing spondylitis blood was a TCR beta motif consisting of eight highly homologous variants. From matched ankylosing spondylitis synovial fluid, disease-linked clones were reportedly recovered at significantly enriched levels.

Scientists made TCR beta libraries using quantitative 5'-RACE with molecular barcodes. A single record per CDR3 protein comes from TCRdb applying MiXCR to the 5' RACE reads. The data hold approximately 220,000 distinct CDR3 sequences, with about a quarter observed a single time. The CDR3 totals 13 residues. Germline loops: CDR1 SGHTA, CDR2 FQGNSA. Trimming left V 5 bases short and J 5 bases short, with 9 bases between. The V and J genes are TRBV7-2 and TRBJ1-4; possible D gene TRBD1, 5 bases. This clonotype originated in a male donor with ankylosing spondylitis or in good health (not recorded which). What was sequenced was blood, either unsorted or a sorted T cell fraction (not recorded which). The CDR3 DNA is TGTGCCAGCAGCCAGGGACGAAATGAAAAACTGTTTTTT. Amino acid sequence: CASSQGRNEKLFF. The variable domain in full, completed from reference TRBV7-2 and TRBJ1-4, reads GAGVSQSPSNKVTEKGKDVELRCDPISGHTALYWYRQSLGQGLEFLIYFQGNSAPDKSGLPSDRFSAERTGGSVSTLTIQRTQQEDSAVYLCASSQGRNEKLFFGSGTQLSVL.